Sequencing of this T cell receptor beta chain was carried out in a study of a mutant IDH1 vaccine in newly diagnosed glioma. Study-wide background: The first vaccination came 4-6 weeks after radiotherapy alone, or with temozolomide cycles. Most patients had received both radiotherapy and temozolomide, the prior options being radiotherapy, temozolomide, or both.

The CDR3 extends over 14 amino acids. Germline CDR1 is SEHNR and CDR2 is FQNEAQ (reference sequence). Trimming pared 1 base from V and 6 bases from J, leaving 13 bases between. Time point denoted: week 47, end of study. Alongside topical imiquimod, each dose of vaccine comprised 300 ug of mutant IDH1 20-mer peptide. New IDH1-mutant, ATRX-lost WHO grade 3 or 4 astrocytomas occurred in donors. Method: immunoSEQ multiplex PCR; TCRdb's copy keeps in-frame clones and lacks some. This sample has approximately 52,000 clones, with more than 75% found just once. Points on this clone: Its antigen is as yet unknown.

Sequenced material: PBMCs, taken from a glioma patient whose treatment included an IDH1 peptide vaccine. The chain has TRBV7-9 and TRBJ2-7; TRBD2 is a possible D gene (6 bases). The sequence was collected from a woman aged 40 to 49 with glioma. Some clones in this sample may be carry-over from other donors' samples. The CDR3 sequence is CASSLGGMGGEQYF. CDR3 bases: TGTGCCAGCAGCTTAGGAGGCATGGGGGGCGAGCAGTACTTC.